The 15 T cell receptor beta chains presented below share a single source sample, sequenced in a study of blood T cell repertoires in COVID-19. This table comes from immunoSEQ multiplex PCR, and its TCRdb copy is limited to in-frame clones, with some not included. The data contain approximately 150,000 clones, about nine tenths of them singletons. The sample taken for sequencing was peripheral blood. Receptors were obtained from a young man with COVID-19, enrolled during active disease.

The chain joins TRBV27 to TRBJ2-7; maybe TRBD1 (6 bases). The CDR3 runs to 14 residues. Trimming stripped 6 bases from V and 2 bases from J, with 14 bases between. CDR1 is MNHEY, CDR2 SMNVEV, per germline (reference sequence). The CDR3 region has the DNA TGTGCCAGCAGGGGGGCAGGTTCAACCTACGAGCAGTACTTC. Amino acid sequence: CASRGAGSTYEQYF.

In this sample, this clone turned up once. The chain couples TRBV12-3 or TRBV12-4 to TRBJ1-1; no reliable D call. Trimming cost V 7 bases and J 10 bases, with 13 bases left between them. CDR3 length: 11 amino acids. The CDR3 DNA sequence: TGTGCCAGCACCAACCGGGGATCAGCTTTCTTT. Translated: CASTNRGSAFF.

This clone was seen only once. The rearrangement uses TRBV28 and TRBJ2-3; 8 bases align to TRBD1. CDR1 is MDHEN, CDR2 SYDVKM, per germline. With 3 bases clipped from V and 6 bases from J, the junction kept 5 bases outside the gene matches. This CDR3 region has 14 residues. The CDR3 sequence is CASSLSTGADTQYF. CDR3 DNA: TGTGCCAGCAGTTTGTCGACAGGGGCGGATACGCAGTATTTT. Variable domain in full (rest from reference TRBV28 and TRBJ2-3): DVKVTQSSRYLVKRTGEKVFLECVQDMDHENMFWYRQDPGLGLRLIYFSYDVKMKEKGDIPEGYSVSREKKERFSLILESASTNQTSMYLCASSLSTGADTQYFGPGTRLTVL.

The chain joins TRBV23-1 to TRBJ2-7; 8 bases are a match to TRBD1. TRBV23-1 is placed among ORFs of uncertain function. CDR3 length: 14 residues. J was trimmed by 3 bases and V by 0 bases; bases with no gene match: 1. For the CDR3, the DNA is TGCGCCAGCAGTCAATCAACAGGGGGCTACGAGCAGTACTTC. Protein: CASSQSTGGYEQYF.

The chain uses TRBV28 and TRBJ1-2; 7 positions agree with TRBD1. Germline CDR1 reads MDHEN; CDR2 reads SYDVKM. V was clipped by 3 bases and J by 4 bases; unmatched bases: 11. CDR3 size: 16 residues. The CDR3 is CASSLYVRGRRYGYTF. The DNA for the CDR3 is TGTGCCAGCAGTTTGTACGTGAGGGGGCGCCGCTATGGCTACACCTTC.

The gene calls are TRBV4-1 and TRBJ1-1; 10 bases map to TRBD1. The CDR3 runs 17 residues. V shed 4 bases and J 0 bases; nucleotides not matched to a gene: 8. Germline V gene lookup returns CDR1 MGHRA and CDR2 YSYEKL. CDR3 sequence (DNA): TGCGCCAGCAGCCCGGCCGGGACAGGGGTGATGAACACTGAAGCTTTCTTT. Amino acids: CASSPAGTGVMNTEAFF.

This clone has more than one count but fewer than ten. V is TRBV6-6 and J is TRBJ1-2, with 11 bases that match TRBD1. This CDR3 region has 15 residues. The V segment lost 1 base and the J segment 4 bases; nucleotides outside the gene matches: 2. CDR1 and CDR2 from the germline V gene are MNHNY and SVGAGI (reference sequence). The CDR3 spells CASSYWDRGGYGYTF. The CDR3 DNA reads TGTGCCAGCAGTTACTGGGACAGGGGGGGCTATGGCTACACCTTC.

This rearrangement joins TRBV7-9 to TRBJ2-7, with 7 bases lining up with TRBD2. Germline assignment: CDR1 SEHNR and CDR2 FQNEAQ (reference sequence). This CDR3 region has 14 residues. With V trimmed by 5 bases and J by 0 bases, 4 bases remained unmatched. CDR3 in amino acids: CASSGTTNSYEQYF. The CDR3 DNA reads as TGTGCCAGCAGCGGGACTACCAACTCCTACGAGCAGTACTTC.

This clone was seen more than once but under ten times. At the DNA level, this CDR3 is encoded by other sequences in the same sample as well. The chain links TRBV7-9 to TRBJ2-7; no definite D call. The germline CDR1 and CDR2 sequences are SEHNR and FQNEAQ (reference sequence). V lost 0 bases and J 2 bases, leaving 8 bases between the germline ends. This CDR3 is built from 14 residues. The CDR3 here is CASSLAHRAYEQYF. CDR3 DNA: TGTGCCAGCAGCTTAGCCCACAGAGCCTACGAGCAGTACTTC.

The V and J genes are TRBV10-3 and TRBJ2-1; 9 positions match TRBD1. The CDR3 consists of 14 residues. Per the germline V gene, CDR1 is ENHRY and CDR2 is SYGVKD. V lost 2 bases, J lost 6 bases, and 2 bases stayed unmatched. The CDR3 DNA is TGTGCCATCAGTGAGAGGACAGGGGTCAATGAGCAGTTCTTC. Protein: CAISERTGVNEQFF.

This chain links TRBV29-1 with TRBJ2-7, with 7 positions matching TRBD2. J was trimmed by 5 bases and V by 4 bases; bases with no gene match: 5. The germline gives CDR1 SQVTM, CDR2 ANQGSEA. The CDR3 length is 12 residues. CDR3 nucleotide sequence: TGCAGCGTTGTTCCCGGGGGGAACGAGCAGTACTTC. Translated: CSVVPGGNEQYF.

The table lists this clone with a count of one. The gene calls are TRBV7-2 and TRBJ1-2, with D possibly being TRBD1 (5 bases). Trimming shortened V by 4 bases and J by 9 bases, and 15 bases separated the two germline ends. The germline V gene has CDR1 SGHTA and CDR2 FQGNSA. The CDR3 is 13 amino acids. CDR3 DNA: TGTGCCAGCAGCTCCGGGACTTCTGAGAGCTACACCTTC. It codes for CASSSGTSESYTF.

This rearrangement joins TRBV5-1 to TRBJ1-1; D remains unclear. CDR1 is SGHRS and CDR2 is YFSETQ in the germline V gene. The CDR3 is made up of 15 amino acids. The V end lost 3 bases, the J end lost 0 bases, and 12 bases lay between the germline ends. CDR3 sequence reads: CASSSRRGVNTEAFF. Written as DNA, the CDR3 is TGCGCCAGCAGCTCAAGGCGCGGCGTGAACACTGAAGCTTTCTTT.

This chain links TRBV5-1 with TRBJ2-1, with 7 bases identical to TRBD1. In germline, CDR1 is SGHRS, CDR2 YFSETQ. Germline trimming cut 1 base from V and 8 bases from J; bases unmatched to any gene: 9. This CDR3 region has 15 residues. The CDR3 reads CASSLSFRTGDEQFF. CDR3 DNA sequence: TGCGCCAGCAGCTTGTCCTTCAGGACAGGCGATGAGCAGTTCTTC. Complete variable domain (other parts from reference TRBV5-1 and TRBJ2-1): KAGVTQTPRYLIKTRGQQVTLSCSPISGHRSVSWYQQTPGQGLQFLFEYFSETQRNKGNFPGRFSGRQFSNSRSEMNVSTLELGDSALYLCASSLSFRTGDEQFFGPGTRLTVL.

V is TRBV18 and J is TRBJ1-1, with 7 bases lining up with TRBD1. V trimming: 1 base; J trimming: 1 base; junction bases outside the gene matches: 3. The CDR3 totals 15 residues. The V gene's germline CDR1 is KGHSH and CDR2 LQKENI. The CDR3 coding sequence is TGTGCCAGCTCACCACAGTGGGACAGGAACACTGAAGCTTTCTTT. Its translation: CASSPQWDRNTEAFF.